This TCR beta chain comes out of a study of technical replicates of blood from several donors. The CDR3 spans 13 residues. The V end was cut by 3 bases, the J end by 2 bases, with 9 bases between. Per the germline V gene, CDR1 is SGHDT and CDR2 is YYEEEE. Measured with immunoSEQ multiplex PCR; TCRdb has only the in-frame clones, and not every one. The sample yields over 50,000 clones, 87% seen once. The receptor was isolated from a human donor in good health. Some clones in this sample may be carry-over from other donors' samples. Sequencing was performed on PBMCs. The gene calls are TRBV5-6 and TRBJ2-7; D is unclear. CDR3 protein: CASSSLGTYEQYF. Written as DNA, the CDR3 is TGTGCCAGCAGCTCGCTAGGTACCTACGAGCAGTACTTC.